This TCR beta chain appears in the sequencing data of a study of OX40 agonist ivuxolimab in advanced cancers. Study summary: A mean age of around 60 years, range roughly 20 to 85, was recorded, and approximately 79% were male.

V lost 1 base to trimming and J lost 9 bases, with 10 bases between them. Germline loops: CDR1 SGHDN, CDR2 FVKESK. The CDR3 totals 13 residues. Some clones are missing from TCRdb's copy, which holds only in-frame ones; the method was immunoSEQ multiplex PCR. The sample has tens of thousands of clones, 93% seen once; the top ten hold 6.2%. Note on this clone: What it binds is unknown.

The study, taken as a whole, reports: Expanded peripheral T-cell antigen specificity went undetermined. Normalized expansion of T-cell clones was also low for some nonresponders. Clonal expansion by week 6 occurred in CD4+ and CD8+ blood T cells (at 0.1 to 3.0 mg/kg).

The rearrangement links TRBV14 to TRBJ2-1; D uncertain. Sequenced here: CD4+ or CD8+ T cells sorted from blood, sampled in a trial of the OX40 agonist ivuxolimab. The sequence came from an adult with an advanced solid tumor such as melanoma, head and neck, liver or kidney cancer. The CDR3 coding sequence is TGTGCCAGCAGCCAAGTGATGCGCGGTGAGCAGTTCTTC. It encodes CASSQVMRGEQFF.